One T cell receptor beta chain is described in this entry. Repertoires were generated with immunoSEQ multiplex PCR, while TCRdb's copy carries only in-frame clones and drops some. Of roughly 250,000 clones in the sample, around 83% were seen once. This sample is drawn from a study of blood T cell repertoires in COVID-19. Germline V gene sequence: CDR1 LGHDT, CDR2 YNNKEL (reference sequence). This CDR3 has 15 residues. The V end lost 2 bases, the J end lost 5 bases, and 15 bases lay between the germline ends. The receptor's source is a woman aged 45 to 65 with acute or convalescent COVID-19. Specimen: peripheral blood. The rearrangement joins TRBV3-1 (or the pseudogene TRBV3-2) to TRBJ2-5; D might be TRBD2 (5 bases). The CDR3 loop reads CASSQSRIDYETQYF. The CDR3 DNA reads TGTGCCAGCAGCCAAAGCAGGATTGACTACGAGACCCAGTACTTC.